These 10 T cell receptor beta chains were sequenced from one sample in a study of blood T cell repertoires in COVID-19. TCRdb's copy holds only in-frame clones and misses some; the assay was immunoSEQ multiplex PCR. The sample holds 55,000 to 90,000 clones, approximately 90% seen once. The sequencing sample was made of peripheral blood. The source is a human donor in a cohort sampled during active COVID-19.

This clone has a single count. The V call is TRBV5-1, the J call TRBJ2-3, with a weak D call TRBD2 (6 bases). The germline gives CDR1 SGHRS, CDR2 YFSETQ. The CDR3 spans 14 residues. The germline V and J ends were trimmed by 5 bases and 1 base, with 11 bases remaining between them. Here the CDR3 reads CASSLEGGTDTQYF. The CDR3 nucleotides are TGCGCCAGCAGTCTGGAGGGAGGCACAGATACGCAGTATTTT.

The table lists this clone with a count of one. The chain is built from TRBV24-1 and TRBJ1-5; TRBD1 agrees at 7 bases. J was trimmed by 7 bases and V by 6 bases; bases with no gene match: 8. The CDR3 has 14 amino acids. In germline, CDR1 is KGHDR, CDR2 SFDVKD. CDR3 loop: CATSRGQGEQPQHF. CDR3 DNA sequence: TGTGCCACCAGTCGGGGCCAGGGGGAGCAGCCCCAGCATTTT.

The chain has TRBV2 and TRBJ2-5; 7 nucleotides agree with TRBD2. The CDR3 runs 14 residues. Germline V lookup: CDR1 SNHLY, CDR2 FYNNEI. V lost 4 bases, J lost 4 bases, and 6 bases stayed unmatched. CDR3 protein: CASSAEREGETQYF. CDR3 nucleotides: TGTGCCAGCAGTGCGGAGCGGGAAGGAGAGACCCAGTACTTC. The full variable domain, rest sourced from reference TRBV2 and TRBJ2-5, is EPEVTQTPSHQVTQMGQEVILRCVPISNHLYFYWYRQILGQKVEFLVSFYNNEISEKSEIFDDQFSVERPDGSNFTLKIRSTKLEDSAMYFCASSAEREGETQYFGPGTRLLVL.

This chain uses TRBV5-6 with TRBJ2-1; 11 nucleotides line up with TRBD2. V lost 0 bases and J lost 3; bases outside the gene matches: 2. The germline gives CDR1 SGHDT, CDR2 YYEEEE. This CDR3 is built from 16 residues. DNA for the CDR3: TGTGCCAGCAGCTTGGGACTAGCGGGAAACTACAATGAGCAGTTCTTC. Its protein product is CASSLGLAGNYNEQFF. Full variable domain (outside the CDR3, taken from reference TRBV5-6 and TRBJ2-1): DAGVTQSPTHLIKTRGQQVTLRCSPKSGHDTVSWYQQALGQGPQFIFQYYEEEERQRGNFPDRFSGHQFPNYSSELNVNALLLGDSALYLCASSLGLAGNYNEQFFGPGTRLTVL.

V is TRBV10-3 and J is TRBJ2-5, with D unresolved. The V and J ends lost 0 bases and 5 bases respectively, with 10 bases between them. CDR3 size: 14 residues. Germline V CDR1 and CDR2: ENHRY, SYGVKD. CDR3 DNA sequence: TGTGCCATCAGTGAGTCCCAGGTGACGGAGACCCAGTACTTC. Its protein product is CAISESQVTETQYF.

This chain links TRBV5-1 with TRBJ2-3; D possibly corresponds to TRBD2 (6 bases). The CDR3 extends over 14 amino acids. The ends were cut back, 4 bases at V and 6 bases at J, with 15 bases in the middle. The V gene's germline CDR1 is SGHRS and CDR2 YFSETQ. The CDR3 DNA reads as TGCGCCAGCAGCCTGCTAGCGACCCAGGATACGCAGTATTTT. It encodes CASSLLATQDTQYF.

This chain joins TRBV2 and TRBJ2-5; 10 bases map to TRBD1. CDR3 length: 17 amino acids. V shed 5 bases and J 0 bases; nucleotides not matched to a gene: 9. The germline gives CDR1 SNHLY, CDR2 FYNNEI. The CDR3 reads CASSIMPGQGYQETQYF. As DNA, the CDR3 is TGTGCCAGCAGTATAATGCCGGGACAGGGGTACCAAGAGACCCAGTACTTC.

The CDR3: CASSLVTGTGANVLTF. DNA for the CDR3: TGTGCCAGCAGCTTGGTGACAGGGACCGGGGCCAACGTCCTGACTTTC. The rearrangement links TRBV7-2 to TRBJ2-6; 7 bases are a match to TRBD1. The CDR3 is 16 amino acids. Germline V gene sequence: CDR1 SGHTA, CDR2 FQGNSA. V shed 3 bases and J 4 bases; nucleotides not matched to a gene: 6.

The rearrangement uses TRBV13 and TRBJ2-5; TRBD1 is a possible D gene (6 bases). The CDR3 sequence is 14 residues long. V lost 0 bases, J lost 9 bases, and 14 bases lay in between. Germline CDR1 PRHDT, CDR2 FYEKMQ (reference sequence). The CDR3: CASSLGPRPGAQYF. The CDR3 coding sequence is TGTGCCAGCAGCTTAGGCCCTAGACCAGGGGCCCAGTACTTC.

This clone was picked up a small number of times. This chain joins TRBV2 and TRBJ1-5; D is possibly TRBD1 (6 bases). The CDR3 contains 14 residues. Trimming took 6 bases from V and 1 from J, leaving 10 bases between them. Germline-derived CDR1 and CDR2 are SNHLY and FYNNEI. The CDR3 coding sequence is TGTGCCAGCAGACAGGGTTTGAGCAATCAGCCCCAGCATTTT. The encoded protein is CASRQGLSNQPQHF.